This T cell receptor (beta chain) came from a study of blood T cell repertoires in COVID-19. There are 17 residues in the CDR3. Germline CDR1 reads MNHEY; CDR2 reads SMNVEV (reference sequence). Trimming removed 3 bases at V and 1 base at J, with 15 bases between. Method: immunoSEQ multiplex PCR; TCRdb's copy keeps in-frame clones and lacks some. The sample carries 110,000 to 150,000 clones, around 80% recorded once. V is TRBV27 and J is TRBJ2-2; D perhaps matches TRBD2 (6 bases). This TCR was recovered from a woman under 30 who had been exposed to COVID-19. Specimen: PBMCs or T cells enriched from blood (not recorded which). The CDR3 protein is CASSFHHGGMNTGELFF. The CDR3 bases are TGTGCCAGCAGTTTTCACCATGGGGGGATGAACACCGGGGAGCTGTTTTTT.